These 32 T cell receptor beta chains were sequenced from one sample in a study of cytomegalovirus exposure and HLA in healthy donors. The PCR ran on 60 Vbeta and 13 Jbeta primers. Produced via immunoSEQ multiplex PCR; TCRdb's table is partial and in-frame only. This sample carries about 51,000 clones, with about 24% going to the ten biggest clones. Material for sequencing was PBMCs. The receptor source for this set is a man in his forties in good health and CMV-seropositive.

The chain carries TRBV14 and TRBJ2-1, with D maybe TRBD1 (6 bases). The germline V and J ends were trimmed by 4 bases and 5 bases, with 18 bases remaining between them. The CDR3 totals 16 residues. CDR1 and CDR2 from the germline V gene are SGHDN and FVKESK. In DNA, the CDR3 is TGTGCCAGCAGCCCCCCCAGGGGCGTAGAAGACAATGAGCAGTTCTTC. Translating it yields CASSPPRGVEDNEQFF.

V and J are TRBV10-3 and TRBJ2-5, with a tentative D call TRBD1 (6 bases). The germline gives CDR1 ENHRY, CDR2 SYGVKD. V shed 6 bases and J shed 3 bases, with 11 bases lying between them. There are 13 residues in the CDR3. The CDR3 bases are TGTGCCATCAGCCAACACAGGGAAGAGACCCAGTACTTC. It is translated as CAISQHREETQYF.

This rearrangement joins TRBV12-5 to TRBJ2-5; possible D gene TRBD1, 7 bases. This CDR3 has 12 amino acids. Germline CDR1 LGHNT, CDR2 FRNRAP. Trimming stripped 6 bases from V and 5 bases from J, with 10 bases between. DNA for the CDR3: TGTGCTAGTGGATCAGGGGGGGAGACCCAGTACTTC. Its protein is CASGSGGETQYF.

This rearrangement joins TRBV28 to TRBJ2-7, with D hard to call. This CDR3 region has 12 residues. The V gene's germline CDR1 is MDHEN and CDR2 SYDVKM. Trimming took off 4 bases at V and 2 bases at J, with 6 bases between the two ends. In DNA, the CDR3 is TGTGCCAGCAGTTCTGAGCCCTACGAGCAGTACTTC. Protein product: CASSSEPYEQYF. Based on the CDR3 plus reference TRBV28 and TRBJ2-7, the full variable domain is DVKVTQSSRYLVKRTGEKVFLECVQDMDHENMFWYRQDPGLGLRLIYFSYDVKMKEKGDIPEGYSVSREKKERFSLILESASTNQTSMYLCASSSEPYEQYFGPGTRLTVT.

J is TRBJ2-3 and V is TRBV29-1; 8 bases align to TRBD1. The germline CDR1 and CDR2 sequences are SQVTM and ANQGSEA. This CDR3 region has 12 residues. J gave up 1 base and V 6 bases, and 0 bases lay outside the gene matches. The CDR3 coding sequence is TGCAGCGTGGACAGGGGCACAGATACGCAGTATTTT. The encoded protein is CSVDRGTDTQYF.

The V call is TRBV5-1, the J call TRBJ2-5, with D tentatively TRBD2 (5 bases). Between the trimmed V and J ends, which lost 4 bases and 1 base, there was a span of 11 bases. Looked up from germline, CDR1 is SGHRS and CDR2 is YFSETQ. The CDR3 has 14 residues. CDR3 protein: CASSPGRSQETQYF. The CDR3 DNA is TGCGCCAGCAGCCCGGGAAGGAGCCAAGAGACCCAGTACTTC.

This chain uses TRBV4-2 with TRBJ2-1; 7 nucleotides align to TRBD2. The CDR3 runs to 16 residues. J lost 7 bases, V lost 0 bases, and 9 bases had no gene match. Per the germline V gene, CDR1 is LGHNA and CDR2 is YNFKEQ. CDR3 nucleotide sequence: TGTGCCAGCAGCCAAGAATCCGTCGGGGGGTATAATGAGCAGTTCTTC. Translated, it gives CASSQESVGGYNEQFF.

The chain couples TRBV9 to TRBJ1-2, with D perhaps matching TRBD1 (5 bases). CDR1 is SGDLS and CDR2 is YYNGEE in the germline V gene. CDR3 length: 14 amino acids. V lost 1 base and J lost 8, with 15 bases in between. The CDR3 sequence is CASSVSSGGGGYTF. Here the CDR3 DNA reads TGTGCCAGCAGCGTATCATCGGGGGGAGGGGGCTACACCTTC.

The gene calls are TRBV29-1 and TRBJ1-1, with 8 bases lining up with TRBD1. The CDR3 has 13 residues. In germline, CDR1 is SQVTM, CDR2 ANQGSEA. J was trimmed by 8 bases and V by 0 bases; bases with no gene match: 5. The CDR3 is CSVEEDRVTEAFF. The CDR3 coding sequence is TGCAGCGTTGAAGAGGACAGGGTAACGGAAGCTTTCTTT.

The J gene is TRBJ1-2, the V gene TRBV27; 8 bases align to TRBD1. The V segment lost 7 bases and the J segment 8 bases; nucleotides outside the gene matches: 15. Germline values: CDR1 MNHEY, CDR2 SMNVEV (reference sequence). The CDR3 contains 15 residues. CDR3 DNA sequence: TGTGCCAGCAACACAATCACAGGGGGAACTTTAGGCTACACCTTC. This encodes CASNTITGGTLGYTF.

The rearrangement joins TRBV6-6 to TRBJ1-2; 7 bases agree with TRBD1. Germline V lookup: CDR1 MNHNY, CDR2 SVGAGI (reference sequence). The CDR3 spans 16 residues. Losses at the gene ends were 0 bases for V and 4 bases for J; bases not matched to a gene: 8. CDR3 protein: CASSYSRQGKGYGYTF. CDR3 DNA: TGTGCCAGCAGTTACTCCAGACAGGGTAAAGGCTATGGCTACACCTTC.

V is TRBV27 and J is TRBJ2-1, with 7 bases fitting TRBD1. CDR1 and CDR2 (germline): MNHEY, SMNVEV (reference sequence). V trimming: 4 bases; J trimming: 6 bases; junction bases outside the gene matches: 6. The CDR3 has 14 residues. CDR3 region: CASSSGQLVNEQFF. The CDR3 DNA sequence: TGTGCCAGCAGTTCGGGACAGTTGGTCAATGAGCAGTTCTTC.

The CDR3 nucleotides are TGTGCCAGCAGCCCGGCGGGGGGCGCGGACACTGAAGCTTTCTTT. Protein: CASSPAGGADTEAFF. The chain recombines TRBV7-9 with TRBJ1-1, with D possibly matching TRBD1 (6 bases). The CDR3 loop spans 15 amino acids. Germline loops: CDR1 SEHNR, CDR2 FQNEAQ (reference sequence). Trimming took 5 bases from V and 3 from J, leaving 16 bases between them.

V usage is TRBV30 and J usage is TRBJ1-6; D might be TRBD1 (6 bases). V lost 4 bases and J 5 bases, leaving 12 bases between the germline ends. CDR3 length: 14 amino acids. CDR1 GTSNPN and CDR2 SVGIG come from the germline V gene (reference sequence). CDR3 nucleotides: TGTGCCTGGACGACAGGTCCAAATAATTCACCCCTCCACTTT. The encoded protein is CAWTTGPNNSPLHF.

The V gene is TRBV13, the J gene TRBJ2-3, with D tentatively TRBD2 (5 bases). Deletions cut 2 bases from V and 4 bases from J, with 16 bases between. Germline loops: CDR1 PRHDT, CDR2 FYEKMQ (reference sequence). This CDR3 has 16 amino acids. CDR3 protein: CASSLRRRYWADTQYF. In DNA, the CDR3 is TGTGCCAGCAGCTTACGCCGGAGGTATTGGGCAGATACGCAGTATTTT.

The CDR3 loop is CASSLQVPTYEQYF. The DNA of the CDR3 is TGCGCCAGCAGCTTGCAGGTTCCTACCTACGAGCAGTACTTC. The chain is built from TRBV5-1 and TRBJ2-7; D ambiguous. CDR3 length: 14 residues. Germline V gene sequence: CDR1 SGHRS, CDR2 YFSETQ. Between the trimmed V and J ends, which lost 1 base and 2 bases, there was a span of 10 bases.

The chain has TRBV9 and TRBJ2-5, with D tentatively TRBD2 (6 bases). The V gene lost 2 bases and the J gene lost 9 bases, with 14 bases spanning the gap. The germline CDR1 and CDR2 sequences are SGDLS and YYNGEE. This CDR3 has 13 amino acids. This CDR3 is CASSVGTSGSQYF. As DNA, the CDR3 is TGTGCCAGCAGCGTCGGGACTTCAGGGTCCCAGTACTTC.

CDR3 loop: CASSSGLGGNTIYF. The CDR3 DNA follows: TGTGCCAGCAGTTCCGGACTTGGTGGAAACACCATATATTTT. V is TRBV28 and J is TRBJ1-3; D gene uncertain. CDR1 is MDHEN, CDR2 SYDVKM, per germline. This CDR3 region has 14 residues. Trimming removed 4 bases from V and 3 bases from J, with 10 bases in between.

J is TRBJ2-3 and V is TRBV4-2; 8 bases align to TRBD2. The V gene's germline CDR1 is LGHNA and CDR2 YNFKEQ. The CDR3 contains 17 residues. With 0 bases clipped from V and 1 base from J, the junction kept 6 bases outside the gene matches. The CDR3 sequence is CASSQENRAGGTDTQYF. Written as DNA, the CDR3 is TGTGCCAGCAGCCAAGAAAACAGAGCGGGAGGCACAGATACGCAGTATTTT.

The chain is built from TRBV4-1 and TRBJ1-4; D not resolved. Germline V gives CDR1 MGHRA, CDR2 YSYEKL. This CDR3 has 16 amino acids. The germline V and J ends were trimmed by 0 bases and 4 bases, with 12 bases remaining between them. The CDR3: CASSQEPAQHNEKLFF. CDR3 DNA sequence: TGCGCCAGCAGCCAAGAGCCGGCACAGCATAATGAAAAACTGTTTTTT.

This chain uses TRBV29-1 with TRBJ1-2, with TRBD1 matching over 10 bases. From germline, CDR1 is SQVTM and CDR2 ANQGSEA. The ends lost 7 bases at V and 7 bases at J; junction bases unmatched: 6. This CDR3 contains 12 residues. This CDR3 is CSGMTGGSGYTF. Written as DNA, the CDR3 is TGCAGCGGGATGACAGGGGGCAGTGGCTACACCTTC.

The genes are TRBV4-2 and TRBJ2-1; TRBD2 matches 10 bases. The CDR3 runs 16 residues. The V segment lost 2 bases and the J segment 2 bases; nucleotides outside the gene matches: 3. From germline, CDR1 is LGHNA and CDR2 YNFKEQ. The CDR3 coding sequence is TGTGCCAGCAGCCAACCACTAGCGGGAACCTACAATGAGCAGTTCTTC. It translates to CASSQPLAGTYNEQFF.

V usage is TRBV29-1 and J usage is TRBJ2-7; a possible D gene is TRBD2 (5 bases). V lost 0 bases and J lost 1, with 7 bases in between. CDR1 and CDR2 (germline): SQVTM, ANQGSEA. CDR3 size: 13 residues. CDR3 sequence: CSVEEGSSYEQYF. The DNA for the CDR3 is TGCAGCGTTGAAGAAGGGAGTTCCTACGAGCAGTACTTC.

CDR3 in amino acids: CASSLAAGGNSPLHF. The CDR3 region has the DNA TGTGCCAGCAGCTTAGCAGCAGGGGGGAATTCACCCCTCCACTTT. This chain connects TRBV7-2 to TRBJ1-6; 7 bases align to TRBD1. V was clipped by 0 bases and J by 7 bases; unmatched bases: 3. CDR3 length: 15 amino acids. CDR1 and CDR2 from the germline V gene are SGHTA and FQGNSA.

The rearrangement uses TRBV2 and TRBJ2-3; 9 bases map to TRBD2. V trimming: 3 bases; J trimming: 2 bases; junction bases outside the gene matches: 3. The CDR3 length is 15 residues. Germline values: CDR1 SNHLY, CDR2 FYNNEI. CDR3 loop: CASSDVAGATDTQYF. The DNA of the CDR3 is TGTGCCAGCAGTGACGTAGCGGGAGCCACAGATACGCAGTATTTT. Using reference TRBV2 and TRBJ2-3 for the parts outside the CDR3, the full variable domain is EPEVTQTPSHQVTQMGQEVILRCVPISNHLYFYWYRQILGQKVEFLVSFYNNEISEKSEIFDDQFSVERPDGSNFTLKIRSTKLEDSAMYFCASSDVAGATDTQYFGPGTRLTVL.

The chain couples TRBV7-9 to TRBJ2-7; perhaps TRBD2 as D (6 bases). CDR3 size: 14 residues. CDR1 and CDR2 from the germline V gene are SEHNR and FQNEAQ (reference sequence). The V and J ends lost 4 bases and 5 bases respectively, with 15 bases between them. CDR3 region: CASSSRTKVHEQYF. The CDR3 DNA follows: TGTGCCAGCAGCTCTAGGACTAAGGTACACGAGCAGTACTTC.

The CDR3 loop is CTSRPGQGDHNSPLHF. The DNA for the CDR3 is TGCACCAGCAGACCCGGACAGGGGGACCATAATTCACCCCTCCACTTT. The chain links TRBV1 to TRBJ1-6; no check of the table's D call, TRBD1, against the DNA was made. TRBV1 is assigned pseudogene status. This CDR3 comprises 16 residues.

The chain combines TRBV6-6 with TRBJ2-1; possible D gene TRBD1, 5 bases. CDR1 MNHNY and CDR2 SVGAGI come from the germline V gene (reference sequence). V was shortened by 0 bases and J by 7 bases, with 13 bases between the two germline ends. The CDR3 length is 15 residues. The CDR3: CASSYSMVRDNEQFF. For the CDR3, the DNA is TGTGCCAGCAGTTACTCGATGGTCAGGGATAATGAGCAGTTCTTC.

This chain uses TRBV19 with TRBJ2-5, with 10 bases that match TRBD2. The CDR3 has 17 amino acids. Germline CDR1 and CDR2: LNHDA and SQIVND (reference sequence). Unmatched junction bases numbered 14, after V lost 5 bases and J lost 5 bases. CDR3 loop: CASSYEGIAGGDETQYF. CDR3 DNA: TGTGCCAGTAGTTACGAGGGGATAGCGGGGGGCGATGAGACCCAGTACTTC.

The chain combines TRBV19 with TRBJ2-5; 8 bases are shared with TRBD2. Germline assignment: CDR1 LNHDA and CDR2 SQIVND (reference sequence). J lost 5 bases, V lost 5 bases, and 16 bases had no gene match. The CDR3 has 17 residues. The CDR3 DNA sequence: TGTGCCAGTAGTCCAGTCTCCGGGAGGGGGGCACTTGAGACCCAGTACTTC. It translates to CASSPVSGRGALETQYF.

J is TRBJ2-7 and V is TRBV6-5; 14 bases are a match to TRBD2. J gave up 6 bases and V 6 bases, and 4 bases lay outside the gene matches. CDR3 size: 14 residues. From germline, CDR1 is MNHEY and CDR2 SVGAGI. CDR3 in amino acids: CASRKGLAGGEQYF. The CDR3 DNA reads TGTGCCAGCAGAAAAGGACTAGCGGGAGGCGAGCAGTACTTC.

The V call is TRBV28, the J call TRBJ2-3, with 7 bases matching TRBD1. J lost 5 bases, V lost 7 bases, and 3 bases had no gene match. Germline lookup yields CDR1 MDHEN and CDR2 SYDVKM. The CDR3 covers 12 residues. DNA of the CDR3: TGTGCCAGCAAGGGGGCGGGAGATACGCAGTATTTT. Amino acids: CASKGAGDTQYF.